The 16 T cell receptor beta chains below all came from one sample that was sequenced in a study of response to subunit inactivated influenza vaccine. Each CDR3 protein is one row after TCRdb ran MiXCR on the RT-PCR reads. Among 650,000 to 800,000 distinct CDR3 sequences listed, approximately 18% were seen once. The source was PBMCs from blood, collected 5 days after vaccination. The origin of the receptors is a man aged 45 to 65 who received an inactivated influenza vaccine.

CDR3 amino acids: CASSLSNLSYEQYF. DNA for the CDR3: TGTGCCAGCAGTTTATCGAACCTTTCCTACGAGCAGTACTTC. This chain connects TRBV28 to TRBJ2-7; D is uncertain. The V end lost 1 base, the J end lost 1 base, and 8 bases lay between the germline ends. CDR1 MDHEN and CDR2 SYDVKM come from the germline V gene. The CDR3 is 14 amino acids.

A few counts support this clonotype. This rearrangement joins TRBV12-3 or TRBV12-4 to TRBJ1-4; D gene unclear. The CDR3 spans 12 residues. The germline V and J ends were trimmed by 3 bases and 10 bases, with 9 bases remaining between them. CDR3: CASSFGSGKLFF. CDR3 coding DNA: TGTGCCAGCAGTTTTGGCTCTGGAAAACTGTTTTTT.

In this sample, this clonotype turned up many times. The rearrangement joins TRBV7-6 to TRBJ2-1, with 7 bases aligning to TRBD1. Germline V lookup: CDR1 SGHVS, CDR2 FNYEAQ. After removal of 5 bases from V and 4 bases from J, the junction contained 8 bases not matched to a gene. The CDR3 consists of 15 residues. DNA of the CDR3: TGTGCCAGCAGCACGACGGGACAGTATTACAATGAGCAGTTCTTC. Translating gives CASSTTGQYYNEQFF. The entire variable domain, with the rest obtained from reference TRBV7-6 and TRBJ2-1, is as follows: GAGVSQSPRYKVTKRGQDVALRCDPISGHVSLYWYRQALGQGPEFLTYFNYEAQQDKSGLPNDRFSAERPEGSISTLTIQRTEQRDSAMYRCASSTTGQYYNEQFFGPGTRLTVL.

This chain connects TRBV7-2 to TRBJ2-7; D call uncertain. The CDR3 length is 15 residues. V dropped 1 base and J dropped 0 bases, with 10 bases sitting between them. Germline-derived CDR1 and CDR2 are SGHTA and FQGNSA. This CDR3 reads CASSLDFLSSYEQYF. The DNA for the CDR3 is TGTGCCAGCAGCTTAGACTTTCTTAGCTCCTACGAGCAGTACTTC.

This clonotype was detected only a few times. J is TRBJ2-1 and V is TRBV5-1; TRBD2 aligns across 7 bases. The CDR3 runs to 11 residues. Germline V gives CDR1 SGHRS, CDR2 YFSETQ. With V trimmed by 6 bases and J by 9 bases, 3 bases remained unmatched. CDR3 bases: TGCGCCAGCACTGGGGAGGGTGAGCAGTTCTTC. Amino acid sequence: CASTGEGEQFF.

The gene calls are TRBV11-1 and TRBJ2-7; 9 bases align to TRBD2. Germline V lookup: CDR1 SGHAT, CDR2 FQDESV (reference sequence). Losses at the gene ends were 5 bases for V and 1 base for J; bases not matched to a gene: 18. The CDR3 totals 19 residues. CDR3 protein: CASSPIGEALAGPSYEQYF. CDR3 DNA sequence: TGTGCCAGCAGCCCGATAGGGGAAGCTCTAGCGGGGCCGTCCTACGAGCAGTACTTC.

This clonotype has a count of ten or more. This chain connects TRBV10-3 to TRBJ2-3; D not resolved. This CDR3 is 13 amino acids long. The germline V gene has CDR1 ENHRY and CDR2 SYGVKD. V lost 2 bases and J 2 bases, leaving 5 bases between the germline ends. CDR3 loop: CAISETVTDTQYF. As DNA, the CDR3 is TGTGCCATCAGTGAGACGGTCACAGATACGCAGTATTTT.

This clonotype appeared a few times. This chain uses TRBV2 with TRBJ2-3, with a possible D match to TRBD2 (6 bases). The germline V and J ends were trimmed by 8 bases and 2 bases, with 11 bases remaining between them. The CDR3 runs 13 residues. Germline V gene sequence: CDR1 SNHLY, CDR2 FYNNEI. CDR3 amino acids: CASGGTITDTQYF. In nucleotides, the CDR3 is TGTGCCAGCGGGGGGACGATCACAGATACGCAGTATTTT. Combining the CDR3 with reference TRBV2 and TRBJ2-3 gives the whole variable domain EPEVTQTPSHQVTQMGQEVILRCVPISNHLYFYWYRQILGQKVEFLVSFYNNEISEKSEIFDDQFSVERPDGSNFTLKIRSTKLEDSAMYFCASGGTITDTQYFGPGTRLTVL.

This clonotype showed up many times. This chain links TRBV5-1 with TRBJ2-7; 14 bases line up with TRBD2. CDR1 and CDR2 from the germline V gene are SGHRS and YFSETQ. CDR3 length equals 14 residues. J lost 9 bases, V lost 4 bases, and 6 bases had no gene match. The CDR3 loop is CASSIGLAGGWQYF. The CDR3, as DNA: TGCGCCAGCAGCATCGGACTAGCGGGAGGATGGCAGTACTTC. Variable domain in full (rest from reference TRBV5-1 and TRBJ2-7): KAGVTQTPRYLIKTRGQQVTLSCSPISGHRSVSWYQQTPGQGLQFLFEYFSETQRNKGNFPGRFSGRQFSNSRSEMNVSTLELGDSALYLCASSIGLAGGWQYFGPGTRLTVT.

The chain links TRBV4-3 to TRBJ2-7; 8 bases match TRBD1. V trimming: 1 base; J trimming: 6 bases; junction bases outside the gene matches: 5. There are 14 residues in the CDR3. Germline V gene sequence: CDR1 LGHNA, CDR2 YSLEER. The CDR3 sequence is CASSQGTGLREQYF. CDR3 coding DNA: TGCGCCAGCAGCCAAGGGACAGGGTTGCGCGAGCAGTACTTC.

CDR3 coding DNA: TGTGCCAGCAGCTTAACCGGGACATCGAACACTGAAGCTTTCTTT. It codes for CASSLTGTSNTEAFF. The chain carries TRBV7-3 and TRBJ1-1, with D perhaps TRBD1 (6 bases). Deletions cut 0 bases from V and 1 base from J, with 9 bases between. The CDR3 has 15 amino acids. Germline-derived CDR1 and CDR2 are SGHTA and FQGTGA. Complete variable domain (other parts from reference TRBV7-3 and TRBJ1-1): GAGVSQTPSNKVTEKGKYVELRCDPISGHTALYWYRQSLGQGPEFLIYFQGTGAADDSGLPNDRFFAVRPEGSVSTLKIQRTERGDSAVYLCASSLTGTSNTEAFFGQGTRLTVV.

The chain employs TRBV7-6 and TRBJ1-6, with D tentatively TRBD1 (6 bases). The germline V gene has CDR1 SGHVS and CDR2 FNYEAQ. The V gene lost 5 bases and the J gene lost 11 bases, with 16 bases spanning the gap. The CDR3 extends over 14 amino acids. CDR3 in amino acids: CASSTGQTRAPLHF. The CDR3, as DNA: TGTGCCAGCAGCACCGGACAGACAAGGGCACCCCTCCACTTT.

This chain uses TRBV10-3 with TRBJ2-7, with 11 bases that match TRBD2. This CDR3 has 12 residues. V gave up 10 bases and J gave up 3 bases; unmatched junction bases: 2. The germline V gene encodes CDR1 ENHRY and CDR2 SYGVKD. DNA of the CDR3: TGTGCCACTGGGACTAGCGGCTACGAGCAGTACTTC. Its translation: CATGTSGYEQYF.

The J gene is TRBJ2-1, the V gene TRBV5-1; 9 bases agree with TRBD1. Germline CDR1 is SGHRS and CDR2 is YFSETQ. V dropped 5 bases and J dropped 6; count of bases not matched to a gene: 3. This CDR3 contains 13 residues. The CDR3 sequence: CASRSDRGNEQFF. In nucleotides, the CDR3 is TGCGCCAGCAGATCGGACAGGGGCAATGAGCAGTTCTTC.

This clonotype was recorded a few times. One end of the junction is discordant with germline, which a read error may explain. The CDR3 here is CSVPGLASFEQYF. In nucleotides, the CDR3 is TGCAGTGTTCCGGGACTAGCGTCCTTCGAGCAGTACTTC. This chain links TRBV20-1 with TRBJ2-7, with 10 bases aligning to TRBD2. CDR3 length: 13 amino acids. From germline, CDR1 is DFQATT and CDR2 SNEGSKA (reference sequence).

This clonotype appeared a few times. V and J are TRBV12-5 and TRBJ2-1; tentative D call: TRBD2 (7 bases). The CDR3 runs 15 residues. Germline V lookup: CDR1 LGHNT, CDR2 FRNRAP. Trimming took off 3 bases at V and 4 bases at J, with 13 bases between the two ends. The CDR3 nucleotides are TGTGCTAGTGGTTTCCGGGGGGCTGGGTACAATGAGCAGTTCTTC. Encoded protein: CASGFRGAGYNEQFF.